This T cell receptor (beta chain) comes out of a study of cytomegalovirus exposure and HLA in healthy donors. The V and J ends lost 3 bases and 10 bases, in that order; junction bases with no gene match: 7. The CDR3 runs 14 residues. The germline gives CDR1 LNHDA, CDR2 SQIVND (reference sequence). The PCR contained 60 Vbeta and 13 Jbeta primers. TCRdb's copy holds only in-frame clones and misses some; the assay was immunoSEQ multiplex PCR. This table holds about 170,000 clones, over 60% found once. This sequence originates from a woman aged 45-59 years in good health and CMV-seronegative. Sequencing used PBMCs. The chain combines TRBV19 with TRBJ1-4; 8 positions match TRBD1. The CDR3 DNA sequence: TGTGCCAGTAGTATTGACAGGGGTTTCGGAAAACTGTTTTTT. Translation: CASSIDRGFGKLFF.